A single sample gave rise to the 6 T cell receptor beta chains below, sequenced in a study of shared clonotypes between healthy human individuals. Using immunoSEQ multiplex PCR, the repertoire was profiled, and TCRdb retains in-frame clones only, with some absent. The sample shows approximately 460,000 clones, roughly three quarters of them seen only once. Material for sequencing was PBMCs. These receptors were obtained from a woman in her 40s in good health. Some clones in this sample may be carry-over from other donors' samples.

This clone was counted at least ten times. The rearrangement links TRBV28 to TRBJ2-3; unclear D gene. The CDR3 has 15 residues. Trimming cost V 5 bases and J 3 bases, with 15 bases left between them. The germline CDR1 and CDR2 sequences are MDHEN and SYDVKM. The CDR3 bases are TGTGCCAGCAGTCCCGACCGAAGACTTACAGATACGCAGTATTTT. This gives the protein CASSPDRRLTDTQYF.

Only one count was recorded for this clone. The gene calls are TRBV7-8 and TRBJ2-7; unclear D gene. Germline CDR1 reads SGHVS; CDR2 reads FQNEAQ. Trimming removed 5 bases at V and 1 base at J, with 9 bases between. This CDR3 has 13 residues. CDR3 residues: CASSPGLSYEQYF. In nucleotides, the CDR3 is TGTGCCAGCAGCCCAGGATTGTCCTACGAGCAGTACTTC.

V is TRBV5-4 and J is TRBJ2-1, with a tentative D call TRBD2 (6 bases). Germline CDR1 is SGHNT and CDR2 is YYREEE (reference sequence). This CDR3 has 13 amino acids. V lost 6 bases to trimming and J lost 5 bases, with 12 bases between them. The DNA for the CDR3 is TGTGCCAGCACCGGGGGACCCGACAATGAGCAGTTCTTC. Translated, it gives CASTGGPDNEQFF.

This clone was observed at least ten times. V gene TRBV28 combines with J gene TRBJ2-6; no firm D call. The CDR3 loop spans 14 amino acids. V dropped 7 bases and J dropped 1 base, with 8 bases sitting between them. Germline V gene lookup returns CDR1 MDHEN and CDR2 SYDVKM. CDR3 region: CASKTSSGANVLTF. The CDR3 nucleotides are TGTGCCAGCAAAACCTCATCTGGGGCCAACGTCCTGACTTTC. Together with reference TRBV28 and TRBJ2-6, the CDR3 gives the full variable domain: DVKVTQSSRYLVKRTGEKVFLECVQDMDHENMFWYRQDPGLGLRLIYFSYDVKMKEKGDIPEGYSVSREKKERFSLILESASTNQTSMYLCASKTSSGANVLTFGAGSRLTVL.

The CDR3 DNA is TGTGCCAGCAGCTTAGCGCGAGGTAGCGGGAGGTCCATGGATACGCAGTATTTT. Translating it yields CASSLARGSGRSMDTQYF. The genes are TRBV7-6 and TRBJ2-3; 10 nucleotides line up with TRBD2. The trim removed 0 bases at V and 6 bases at J, leaving 12 bases unmatched. CDR1 is SGHVS, CDR2 FNYEAQ, per germline. CDR3 size: 18 residues.

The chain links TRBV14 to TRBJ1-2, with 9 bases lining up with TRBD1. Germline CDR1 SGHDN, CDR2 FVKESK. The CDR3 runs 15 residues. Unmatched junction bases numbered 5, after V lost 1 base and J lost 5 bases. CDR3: CASSQAGTGIYGYTF. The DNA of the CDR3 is TGTGCCAGCAGCCAAGCTGGGACAGGGATTTATGGCTACACCTTC.